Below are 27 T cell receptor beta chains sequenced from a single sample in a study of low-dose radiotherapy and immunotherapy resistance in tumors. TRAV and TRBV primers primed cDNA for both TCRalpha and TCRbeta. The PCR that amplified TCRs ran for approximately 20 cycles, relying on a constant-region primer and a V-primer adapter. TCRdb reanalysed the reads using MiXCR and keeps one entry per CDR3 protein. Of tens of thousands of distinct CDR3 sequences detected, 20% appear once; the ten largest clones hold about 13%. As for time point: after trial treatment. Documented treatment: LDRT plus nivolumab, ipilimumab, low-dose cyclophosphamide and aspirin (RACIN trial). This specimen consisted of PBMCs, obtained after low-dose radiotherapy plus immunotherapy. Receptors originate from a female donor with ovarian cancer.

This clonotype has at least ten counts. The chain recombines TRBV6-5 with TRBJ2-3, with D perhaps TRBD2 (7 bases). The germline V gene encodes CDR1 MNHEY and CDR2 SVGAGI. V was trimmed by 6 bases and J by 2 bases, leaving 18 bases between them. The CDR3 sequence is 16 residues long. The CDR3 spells CASSRLGGANTDTQYF. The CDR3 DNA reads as TGTGCCAGCAGCCGTTTGGGGGGGGCGAACACAGATACGCAGTATTTT.

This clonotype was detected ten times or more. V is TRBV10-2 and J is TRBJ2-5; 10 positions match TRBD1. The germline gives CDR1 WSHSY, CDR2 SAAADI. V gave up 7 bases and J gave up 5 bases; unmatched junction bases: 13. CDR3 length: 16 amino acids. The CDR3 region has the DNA TGCGCCAGCACTATAACTCCGGGACAGGGGACTGAGACCCAGTACTTC. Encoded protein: CASTITPGQGTETQYF.

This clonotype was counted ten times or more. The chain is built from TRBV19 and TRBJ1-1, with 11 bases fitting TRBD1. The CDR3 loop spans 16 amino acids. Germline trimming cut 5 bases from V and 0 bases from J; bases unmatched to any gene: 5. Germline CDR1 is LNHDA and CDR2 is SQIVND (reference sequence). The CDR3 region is CASSPRTGGMNTEAFF. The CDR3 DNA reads TGTGCCAGTAGTCCCAGGACAGGGGGCATGAACACTGAAGCTTTCTTT.

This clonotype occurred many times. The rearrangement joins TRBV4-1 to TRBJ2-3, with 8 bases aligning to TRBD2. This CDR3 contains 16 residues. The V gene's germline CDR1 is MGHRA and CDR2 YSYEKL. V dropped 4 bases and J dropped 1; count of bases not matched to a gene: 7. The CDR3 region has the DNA TGCGCCAGCAGCCGCCCCGGGGGGGAGGGCACAGATACGCAGTATTTT. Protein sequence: CASSRPGGEGTDTQYF.

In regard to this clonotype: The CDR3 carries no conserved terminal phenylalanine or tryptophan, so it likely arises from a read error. The CDR3 nucleotides read TGCAGTGCTCGCCTGGGACAGGGGGCATTTAGCAATCAGCCCCAGCATTAT. Its protein is CSARLGQGAFSNQPQHY. The chain combines TRBV20-1 with TRBJ1-5, with 12 positions matching TRBD1. The length of the CDR3 is 17 residues. The J segment lost 0 bases and the V segment lost 5 bases, leaving 8 bases of the junction unmatched. Germline V CDR1 and CDR2: DFQATT, SNEGSKA (reference sequence).

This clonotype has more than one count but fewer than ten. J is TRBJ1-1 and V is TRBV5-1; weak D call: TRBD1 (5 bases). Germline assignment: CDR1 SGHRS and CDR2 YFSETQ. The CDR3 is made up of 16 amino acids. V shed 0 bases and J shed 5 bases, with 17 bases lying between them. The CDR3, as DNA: TGCGCCAGCAGCTTGGGGCAGGGCCCCGGGCCGACTGAAGCTTTCTTT. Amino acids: CASSLGQGPGPTEAFF. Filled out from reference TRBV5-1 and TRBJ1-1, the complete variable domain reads KAGVTQTPRYLIKTRGQQVTLSCSPISGHRSVSWYQQTPGQGLQFLFEYFSETQRNKGNFPGRFSGRQFSNSRSEMNVSTLELGDSALYLCASSLGQGPGPTEAFFGQGTRLTVV.

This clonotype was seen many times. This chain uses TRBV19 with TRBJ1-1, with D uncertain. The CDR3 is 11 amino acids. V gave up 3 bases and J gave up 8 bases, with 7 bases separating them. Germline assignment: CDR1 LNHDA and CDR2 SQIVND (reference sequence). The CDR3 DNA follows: TGTGCCAGTAGTATGACGGGGGAAGCTTTCTTT. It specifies CASSMTGEAFF.

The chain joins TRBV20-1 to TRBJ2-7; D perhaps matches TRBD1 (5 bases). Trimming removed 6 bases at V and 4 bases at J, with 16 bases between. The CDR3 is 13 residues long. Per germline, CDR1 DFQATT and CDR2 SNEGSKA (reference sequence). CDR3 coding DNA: TGCAGTGCGGCCACGGCAGGGTGGTACGAGCAGTACTTC. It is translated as CSAATAGWYEQYF.

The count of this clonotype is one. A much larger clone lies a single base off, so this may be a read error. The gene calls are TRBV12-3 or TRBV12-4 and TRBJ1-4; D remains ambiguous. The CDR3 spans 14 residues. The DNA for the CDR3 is TGTGCCAGCACCCGTCGGAGGGCCGGGGAAAGACTGTTTTTT. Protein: CASTRRRAGERLFF.

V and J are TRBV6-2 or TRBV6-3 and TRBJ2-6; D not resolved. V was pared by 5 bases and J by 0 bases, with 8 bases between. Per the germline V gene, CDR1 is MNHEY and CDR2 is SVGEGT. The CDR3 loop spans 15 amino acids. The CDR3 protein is CASSPRGSGANVLTF. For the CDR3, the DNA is TGTGCCAGCAGTCCCCGCGGCTCTGGGGCCAACGTCCTGACTTTC.

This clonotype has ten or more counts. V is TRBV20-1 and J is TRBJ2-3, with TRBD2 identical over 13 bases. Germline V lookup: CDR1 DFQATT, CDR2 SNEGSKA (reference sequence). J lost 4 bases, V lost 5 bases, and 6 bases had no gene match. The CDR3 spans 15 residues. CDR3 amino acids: CSAQRTSGSADTQYF. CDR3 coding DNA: TGCAGTGCTCAAAGGACTAGCGGGAGTGCAGATACGCAGTATTTT.

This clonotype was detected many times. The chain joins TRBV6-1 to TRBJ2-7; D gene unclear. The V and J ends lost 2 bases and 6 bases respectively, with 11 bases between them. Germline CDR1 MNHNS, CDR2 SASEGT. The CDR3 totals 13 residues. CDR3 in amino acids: CASSESWGSEQYF. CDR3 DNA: TGTGCCAGCAGTGAAAGTTGGGGATCCGAGCAGTACTTC.

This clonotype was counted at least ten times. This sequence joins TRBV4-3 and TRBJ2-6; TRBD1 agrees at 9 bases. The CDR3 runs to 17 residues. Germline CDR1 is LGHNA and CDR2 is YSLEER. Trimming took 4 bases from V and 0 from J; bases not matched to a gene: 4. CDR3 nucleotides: TGCGCCAGCAGCCCGACAGGGGGGCCCTCTGGGGCCAACGTCCTGACTTTC. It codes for CASSPTGGPSGANVLTF.

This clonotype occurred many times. In DNA, the CDR3 is TGCAGCGTTGAAGAGGGAGACGAGCAGTTCTTC. It encodes CSVEEGDEQFF. The chain is built from TRBV29-1 and TRBJ2-1; D is perhaps TRBD2 (5 bases). Germline CDR1 and CDR2: SQVTM and ANQGSEA. CDR3 length: 11 amino acids. Trimming shortened V by 0 bases and J by 10 bases, and 7 bases separated the two germline ends.

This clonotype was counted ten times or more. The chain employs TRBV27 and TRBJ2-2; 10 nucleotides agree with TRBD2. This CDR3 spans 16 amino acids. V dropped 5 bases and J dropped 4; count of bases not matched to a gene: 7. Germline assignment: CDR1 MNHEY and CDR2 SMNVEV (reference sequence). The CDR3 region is CASSPIAGGTTGELFF. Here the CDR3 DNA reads TGTGCCAGCAGTCCTATAGCGGGAGGAACCACCGGGGAGCTGTTTTTT.

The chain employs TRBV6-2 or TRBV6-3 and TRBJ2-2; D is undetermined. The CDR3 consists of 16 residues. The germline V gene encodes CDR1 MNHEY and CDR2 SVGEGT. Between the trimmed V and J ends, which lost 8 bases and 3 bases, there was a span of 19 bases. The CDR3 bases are TGTGCCAGCCGACGGGCACGGGTGGACGACACCGGGGAGCTGTTTTTT. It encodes CASRRARVDDTGELFF.

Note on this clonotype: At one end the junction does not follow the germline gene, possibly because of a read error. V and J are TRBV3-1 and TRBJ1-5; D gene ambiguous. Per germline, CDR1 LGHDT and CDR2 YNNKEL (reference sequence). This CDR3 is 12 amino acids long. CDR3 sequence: CASSQGSQSQHF. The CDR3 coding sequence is TGTGCCAGCAGCCAAGGCAGTCAGTCCCAGCATTTT.

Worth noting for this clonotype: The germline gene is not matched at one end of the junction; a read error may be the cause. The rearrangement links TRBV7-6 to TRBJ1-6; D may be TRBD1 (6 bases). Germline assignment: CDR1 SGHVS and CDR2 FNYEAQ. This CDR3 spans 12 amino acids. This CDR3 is CACSQGNSTLHF. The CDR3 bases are TGTGCCTGCAGCCAGGGGAATTCAACCCTCCACTTT.

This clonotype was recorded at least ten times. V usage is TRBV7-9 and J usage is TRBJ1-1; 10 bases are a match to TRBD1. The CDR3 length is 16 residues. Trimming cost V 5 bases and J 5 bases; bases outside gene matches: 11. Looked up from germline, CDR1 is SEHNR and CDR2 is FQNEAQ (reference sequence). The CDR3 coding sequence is TGTGCCAGCAGCCCTGGGACAGGGGAGGTTAGGACTGAAGCTTTCTTT. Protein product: CASSPGTGEVRTEAFF.

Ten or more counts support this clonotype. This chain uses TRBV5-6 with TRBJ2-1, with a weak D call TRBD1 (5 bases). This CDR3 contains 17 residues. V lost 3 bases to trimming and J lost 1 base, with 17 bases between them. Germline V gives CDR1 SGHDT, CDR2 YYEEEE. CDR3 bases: TGTGCCAGCAGCTCCTCCTGGCAGGGCTGGTCCTACAATGAGCAGTTCTTC. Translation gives CASSSSWQGWSYNEQFF.

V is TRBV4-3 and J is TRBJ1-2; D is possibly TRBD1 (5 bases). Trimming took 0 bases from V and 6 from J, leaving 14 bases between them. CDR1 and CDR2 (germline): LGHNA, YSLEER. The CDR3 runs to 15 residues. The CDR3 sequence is CASSQEFGREDGYTF. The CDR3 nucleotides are TGCGCCAGCAGCCAAGAATTCGGCAGGGAGGATGGCTACACCTTC.

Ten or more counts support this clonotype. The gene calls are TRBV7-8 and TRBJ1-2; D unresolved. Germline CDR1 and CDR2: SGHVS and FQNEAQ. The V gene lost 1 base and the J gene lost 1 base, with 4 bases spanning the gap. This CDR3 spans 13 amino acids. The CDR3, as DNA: TGTGCCAGCAGCTTAGACAGTAACTATGGCTACACCTTC. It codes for CASSLDSNYGYTF. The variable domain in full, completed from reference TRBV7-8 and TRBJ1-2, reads GAGVSQSPRYKVAKRGQDVALRCDPISGHVSLFWYQQALGQGPEFLTYFQNEAQLDKSGLPSDRFFAERPEGSVSTLKIQRTQQEDSAVYLCASSLDSNYGYTFGSGTRLTVV.

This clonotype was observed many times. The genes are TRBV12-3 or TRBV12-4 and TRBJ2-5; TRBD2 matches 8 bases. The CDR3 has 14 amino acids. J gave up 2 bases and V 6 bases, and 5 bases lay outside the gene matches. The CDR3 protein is CASRLTSGQETQYF. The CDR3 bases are TGTGCCAGCAGACTTACTAGCGGACAAGAGACCCAGTACTTC.

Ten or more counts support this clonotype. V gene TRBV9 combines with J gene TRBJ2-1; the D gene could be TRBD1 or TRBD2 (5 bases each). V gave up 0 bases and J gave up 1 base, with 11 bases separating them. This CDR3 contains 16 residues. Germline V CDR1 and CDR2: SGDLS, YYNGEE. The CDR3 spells CASSVGMGVSYNEQFF. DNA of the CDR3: TGTGCCAGCAGCGTAGGCATGGGGGTGTCCTACAATGAGCAGTTCTTC. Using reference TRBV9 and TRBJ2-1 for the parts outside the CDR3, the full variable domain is DSGVTQTPKHLITATGQRVTLRCSPRSGDLSVYWYQQSLDQGLQFLIQYYNGEERAKGNILERFSAQQFPDLHSELNLSSLELGDSALYFCASSVGMGVSYNEQFFGPGTRLTVL.

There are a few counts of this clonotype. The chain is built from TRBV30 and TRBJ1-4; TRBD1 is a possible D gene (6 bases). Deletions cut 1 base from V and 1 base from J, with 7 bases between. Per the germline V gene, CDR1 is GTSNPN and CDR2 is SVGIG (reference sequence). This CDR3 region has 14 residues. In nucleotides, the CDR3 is TGTGCCTGGAGTGGGGGACAAACTAATGAAAAACTGTTTTTT. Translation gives CAWSGGQTNEKLFF.

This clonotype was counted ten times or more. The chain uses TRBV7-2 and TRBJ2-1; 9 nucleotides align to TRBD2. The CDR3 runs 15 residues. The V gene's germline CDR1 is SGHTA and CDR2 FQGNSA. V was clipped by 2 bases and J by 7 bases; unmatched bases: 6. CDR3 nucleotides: TGTGCCAGCAGCTTACCCCTAGCGGGGACGAATGAGCAGTTCTTC. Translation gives CASSLPLAGTNEQFF. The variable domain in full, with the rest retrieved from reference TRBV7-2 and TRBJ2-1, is GAGVSQSPSNKVTEKGKDVELRCDPISGHTALYWYRQSLGQGLEFLIYFQGNSAPDKSGLPSDRFSAERTGGSVSTLTIQRTQQEDSAVYLCASSLPLAGTNEQFFGPGTRLTVL.

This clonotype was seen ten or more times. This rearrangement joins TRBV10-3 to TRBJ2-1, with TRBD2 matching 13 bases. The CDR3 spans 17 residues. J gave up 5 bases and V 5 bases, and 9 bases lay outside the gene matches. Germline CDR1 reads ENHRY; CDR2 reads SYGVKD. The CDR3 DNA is TGTGCCATCAGTCCAGTCGGGGGACTAGCGGGGCACAATGAGCAGTTCTTC. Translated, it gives CAISPVGGLAGHNEQFF.